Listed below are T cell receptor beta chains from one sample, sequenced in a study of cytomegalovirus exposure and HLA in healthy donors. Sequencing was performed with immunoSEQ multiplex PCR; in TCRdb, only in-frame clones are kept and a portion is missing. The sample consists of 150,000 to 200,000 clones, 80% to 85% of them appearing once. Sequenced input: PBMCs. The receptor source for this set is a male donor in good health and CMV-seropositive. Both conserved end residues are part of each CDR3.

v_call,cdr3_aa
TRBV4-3,CASSQEGQGGEQYF
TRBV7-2,CASSTGQGVGNTIYF
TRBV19,CASSITAGGYEQYF
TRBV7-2,CASSSFVTGGGGPLHF
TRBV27,CASCMTSGYEQYF
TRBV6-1,CASSVDRDRGREPQHF
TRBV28,CASSLWRDREQYF
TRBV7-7,CASSLAGLSANTGELFF
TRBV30,CAWSAKVGQGVNYEQYF
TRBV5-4,CASSFKTGGLEQYF
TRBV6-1,CATSTSSWNTEAFF
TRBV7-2,CASSMTGFYGYTF
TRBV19,CASSPNLVAGGYEQYF
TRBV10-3,CAISEIQRGTQETQYF
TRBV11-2,CASNPRVLASGANVLTF
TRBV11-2,CASSSSDRGGTEAFF
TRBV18,CASSPGQGDGYTF
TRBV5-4,CASSLMGGDYGYTF
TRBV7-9,CASFSSGEPYEQYF
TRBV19,CASSTGGTGNEKLFF
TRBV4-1,CASSQDSPGGSYTF
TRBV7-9,CASSDGTGESSYEQYF
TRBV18,CASSPPSGKNYEQYF
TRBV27,CASSFQGSMGGEKLFF
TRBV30,CAWRRLAYNSPLHF
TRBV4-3,CASSQDSQGSYNEQFF
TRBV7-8,CASSNYNEKLFF
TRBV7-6,CASSLRQGSNYGYTF
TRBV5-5,CASSLGQTNQPQHF
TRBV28,CASSGAERGSPQHF
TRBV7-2,CASSLEHRGDYEQYF
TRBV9,CASSVALLTGELFF
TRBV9,CASSVDASGDTQYF
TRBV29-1,CSVRSETQYF
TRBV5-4,CASSPGGLNEKLFF
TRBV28,CASSPAQARELFF
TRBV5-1,CASSLDLSSYEQYF
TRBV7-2,CASSLDPSGSPEQYF
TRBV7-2,CASSLPRDRGSGANGLTF
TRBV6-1,CASSDGLGVSDQPQHF
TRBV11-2,CASSISASSYEQYF
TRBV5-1,CASSLATGLTTDTQYF
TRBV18,CASSPLSSSYEQYF